This T cell receptor (beta chain) was documented in a study of post-analysis software for immune sequencing data. Study as a whole: Patients with relapsing-remitting, secondary progressive and progressive-relapsing multiple sclerosis courses were all represented. General study points: Among five TRBV segments more frequent in patients than controls were TRBV5-6, TRBV5-1 and TRBV20-1. When the samples were clustered directly with F measure, those that had been prepared in the same batch showed strong co-clustering. Comparison with controls showed significantly lower normalized Chao1 diversity in multiple sclerosis patients.

The TCR beta cDNA libraries contained unique molecular identifiers. The yield from approximately 1 to 10 million T cells was roughly 500,000 cDNA molecules in total. Each CDR3 protein gets one entry after TCRdb re-called the PCR reads with MiXCR. This table holds some 800,000 distinct CDR3 sequences, 46% found once. For this clonotype: The antigen remains undetermined.

V was trimmed by 1 base and J by 6 bases, leaving 4 bases between them. This CDR3 spans 13 amino acids. In germline, CDR1 is SGHTA, CDR2 FQGNSA. The chain carries TRBV7-2 and TRBJ2-6; no reliable D call. The material sequenced was blood. This clonotype was sampled from a girl under 18 with multiple sclerosis. The CDR3 spells CASSLDQANVLTF. CDR3 nucleotide sequence: TGTGCCAGCAGCTTAGATCAGGCCAACGTCCTGACTTTC.